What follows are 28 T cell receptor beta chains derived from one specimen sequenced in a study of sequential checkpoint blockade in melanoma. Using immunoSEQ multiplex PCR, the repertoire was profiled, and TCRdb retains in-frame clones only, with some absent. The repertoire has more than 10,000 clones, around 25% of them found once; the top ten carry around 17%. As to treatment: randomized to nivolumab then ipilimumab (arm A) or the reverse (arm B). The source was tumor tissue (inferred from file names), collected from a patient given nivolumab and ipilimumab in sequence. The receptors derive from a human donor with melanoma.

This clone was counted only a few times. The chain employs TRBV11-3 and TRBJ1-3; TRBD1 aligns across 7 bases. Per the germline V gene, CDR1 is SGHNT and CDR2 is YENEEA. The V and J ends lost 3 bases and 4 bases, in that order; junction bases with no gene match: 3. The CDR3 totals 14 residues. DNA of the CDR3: TGTGCCAGCAGCTTTACAGGGGCGGGAAACACCATATATTTT. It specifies CASSFTGAGNTIYF.

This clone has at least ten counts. For the CDR3, the DNA is TGCGCCAGCAGCTTAAGCGTGGAAGAGACCCAGTACTTC. This sequence encodes CASSLSVEETQYF. The rearrangement joins TRBV23-1 to TRBJ2-5; D unclear. TRBV23-1 belongs to the ORF category, with a function that is uncertain. CDR3 length: 13 residues. The V gene lost 6 bases and the J gene lost 3 bases, with 11 bases spanning the gap.

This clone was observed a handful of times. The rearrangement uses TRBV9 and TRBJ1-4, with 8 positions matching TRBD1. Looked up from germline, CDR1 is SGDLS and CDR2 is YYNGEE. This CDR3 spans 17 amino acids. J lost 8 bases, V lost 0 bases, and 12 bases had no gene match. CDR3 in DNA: TGTGCCAGCAGCGTAGGGTCTTGGACAGGGCCGGGGGAAAAACTGTTTTTT. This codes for CASSVGSWTGPGEKLFF.

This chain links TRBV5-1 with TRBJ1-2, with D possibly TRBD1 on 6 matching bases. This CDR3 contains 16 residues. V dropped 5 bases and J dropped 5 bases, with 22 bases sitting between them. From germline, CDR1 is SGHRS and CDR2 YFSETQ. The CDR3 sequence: CASSSWGGGLTYGYTF. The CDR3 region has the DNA TGCGCCAGCAGTTCTTGGGGAGGGGGTCTTACGTATGGCTACACCTTC.

As DNA, the CDR3 is TGCGCCAGCAGTGAATTCCGACAGGGGATAGGCACAGATACGCAGTATTTT. Protein: CASSEFRQGIGTDTQYF. V usage is TRBV10-2 and J usage is TRBJ2-3; 8 positions match TRBD1. The CDR3 totals 17 residues. Germline CDR1 reads WSHSY; CDR2 reads SAAADI. V was pared by 3 bases and J by 1 base, with 9 bases of the junction left unmatched.

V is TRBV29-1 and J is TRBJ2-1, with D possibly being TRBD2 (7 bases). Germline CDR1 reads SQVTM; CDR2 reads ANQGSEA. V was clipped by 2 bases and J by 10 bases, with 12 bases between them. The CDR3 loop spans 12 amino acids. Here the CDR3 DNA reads TGCAGCGTTGAAACGTCGGGGGGCGAGCAGTTCTTC. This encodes CSVETSGGEQFF.

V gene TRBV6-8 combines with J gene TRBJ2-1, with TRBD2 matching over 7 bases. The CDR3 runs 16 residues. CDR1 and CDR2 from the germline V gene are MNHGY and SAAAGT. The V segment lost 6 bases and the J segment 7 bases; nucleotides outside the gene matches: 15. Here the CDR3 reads CASRPVSGTKRNEQFF. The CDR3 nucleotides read TGTGCCAGCAGACCCGTGTCGGGGACTAAAAGAAATGAGCAGTTCTTC.

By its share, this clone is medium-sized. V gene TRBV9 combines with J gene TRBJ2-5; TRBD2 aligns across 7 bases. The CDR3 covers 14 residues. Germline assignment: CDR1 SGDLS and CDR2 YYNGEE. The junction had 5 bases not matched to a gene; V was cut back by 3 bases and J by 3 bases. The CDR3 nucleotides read TGTGCCAGCAGCGCCGCAGGGAGGGAAGAGACCCAGTACTTC. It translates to CASSAAGREETQYF.

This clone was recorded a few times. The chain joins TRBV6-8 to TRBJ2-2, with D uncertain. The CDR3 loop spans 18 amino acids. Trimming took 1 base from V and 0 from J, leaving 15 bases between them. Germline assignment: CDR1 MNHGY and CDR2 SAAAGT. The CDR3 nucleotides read TGTGCCAGCAGTTACTGGGATTTTCGAACCTCGAACACCGGGGAGCTGTTTTTT. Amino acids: CASSYWDFRTSNTGELFF.

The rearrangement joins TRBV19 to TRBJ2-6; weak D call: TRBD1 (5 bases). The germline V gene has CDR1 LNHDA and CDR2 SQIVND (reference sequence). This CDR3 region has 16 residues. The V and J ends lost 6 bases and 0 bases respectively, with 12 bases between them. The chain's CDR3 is CASRTQANSGANVLTF. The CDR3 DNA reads TGTGCCAGTAGGACACAGGCGAACTCTGGGGCCAACGTCCTGACTTTC.

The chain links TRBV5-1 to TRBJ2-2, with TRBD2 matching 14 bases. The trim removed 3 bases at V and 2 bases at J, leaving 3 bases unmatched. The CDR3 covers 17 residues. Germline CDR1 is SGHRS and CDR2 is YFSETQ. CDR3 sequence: CASSSGTSGRNTGELFF. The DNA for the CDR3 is TGCGCCAGCAGCTCAGGGACTAGCGGGAGAAACACCGGGGAGCTGTTTTTT. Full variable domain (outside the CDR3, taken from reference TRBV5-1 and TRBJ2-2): KAGVTQTPRYLIKTRGQQVTLSCSPISGHRSVSWYQQTPGQGLQFLFEYFSETQRNKGNFPGRFSGRQFSNSRSEMNVSTLELGDSALYLCASSSGTSGRNTGELFFGEGSRLTVL.

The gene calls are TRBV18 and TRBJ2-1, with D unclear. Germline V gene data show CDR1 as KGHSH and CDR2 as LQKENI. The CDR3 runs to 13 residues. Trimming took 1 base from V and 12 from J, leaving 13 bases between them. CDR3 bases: TGTGCCAGCTCACCACTTCCGGCGGCGGTGCAGTTCTTC. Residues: CASSPLPAAVQFF.

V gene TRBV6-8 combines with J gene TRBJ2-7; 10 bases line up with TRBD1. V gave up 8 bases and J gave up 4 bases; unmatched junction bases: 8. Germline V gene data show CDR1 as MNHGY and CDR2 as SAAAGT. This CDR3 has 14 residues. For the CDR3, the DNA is TGTGCCAGCGCTGGGGACAGGGGTGTTTACGAGCAGTACTTC. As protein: CASAGDRGVYEQYF.

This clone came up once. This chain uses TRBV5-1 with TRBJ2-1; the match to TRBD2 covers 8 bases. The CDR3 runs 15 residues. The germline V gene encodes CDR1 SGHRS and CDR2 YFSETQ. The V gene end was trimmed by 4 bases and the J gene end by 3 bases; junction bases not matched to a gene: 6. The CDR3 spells CASSITGTSYNEQFF. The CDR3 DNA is TGCGCCAGCAGCATAACCGGGACTAGCTACAATGAGCAGTTCTTC.

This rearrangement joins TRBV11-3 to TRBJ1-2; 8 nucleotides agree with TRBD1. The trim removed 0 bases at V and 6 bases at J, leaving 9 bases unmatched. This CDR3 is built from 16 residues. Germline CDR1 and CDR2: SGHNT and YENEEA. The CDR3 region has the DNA TGTGCCAGCAGCTTAGATGACAGGGGCAAAATGGATGGCTACACCTTC. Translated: CASSLDDRGKMDGYTF.

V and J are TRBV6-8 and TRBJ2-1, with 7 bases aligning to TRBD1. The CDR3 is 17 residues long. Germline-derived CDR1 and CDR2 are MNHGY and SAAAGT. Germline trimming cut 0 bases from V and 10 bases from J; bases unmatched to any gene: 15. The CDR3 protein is CASSYSIVTGREVEQFF. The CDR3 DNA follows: TGTGCCAGCAGTTACTCGATAGTGACAGGGAGAGAGGTGGAGCAGTTCTTC.

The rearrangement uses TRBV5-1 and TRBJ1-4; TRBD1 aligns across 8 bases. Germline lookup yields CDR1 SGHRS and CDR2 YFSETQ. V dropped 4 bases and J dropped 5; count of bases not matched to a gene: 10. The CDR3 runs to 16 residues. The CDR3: CASSVGHTGGNEKLFF. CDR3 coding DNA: TGCGCCAGCAGCGTGGGCCATACAGGGGGGAATGAAAAACTGTTTTTT.

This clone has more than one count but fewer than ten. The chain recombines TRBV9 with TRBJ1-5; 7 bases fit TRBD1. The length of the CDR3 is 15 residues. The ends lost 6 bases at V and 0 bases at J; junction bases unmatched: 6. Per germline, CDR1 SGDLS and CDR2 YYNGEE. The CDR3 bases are TGTGCCAGCACCCGGGACAGCCCTAGCAATCAGCCCCAGCATTTT. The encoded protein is CASTRDSPSNQPQHF. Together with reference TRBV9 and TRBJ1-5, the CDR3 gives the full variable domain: DSGVTQTPKHLITATGQRVTLRCSPRSGDLSVYWYQQSLDQGLQFLIQYYNGEERAKGNILERFSAQQFPDLHSELNLSSLELGDSALYFCASTRDSPSNQPQHFGDGTRLSIL.

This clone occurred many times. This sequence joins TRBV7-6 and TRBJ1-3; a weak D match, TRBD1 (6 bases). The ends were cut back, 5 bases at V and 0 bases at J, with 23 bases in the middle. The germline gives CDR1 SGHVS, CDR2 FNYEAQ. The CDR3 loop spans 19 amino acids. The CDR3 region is CASSQEPRTVPLSGNTIYF. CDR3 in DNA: TGTGCCAGCAGCCAAGAACCCCGGACAGTTCCACTCTCTGGAAACACCATATATTTT.

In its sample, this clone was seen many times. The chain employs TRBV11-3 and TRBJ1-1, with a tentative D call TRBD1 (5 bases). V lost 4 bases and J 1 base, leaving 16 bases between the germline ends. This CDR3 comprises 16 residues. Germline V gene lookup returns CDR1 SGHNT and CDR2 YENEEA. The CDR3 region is CASSSFPDSRNTEAFF. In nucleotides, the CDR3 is TGTGCCAGCAGCTCCTTCCCTGACAGTAGGAACACTGAAGCTTTCTTT.

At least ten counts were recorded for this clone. CDR3 protein: CASSQVRGPNYGYTF. In nucleotides, the CDR3 is TGTGCCAGCAGCCAAGTCAGGGGCCCTAACTATGGCTACACCTTC. The chain joins TRBV4-2 to TRBJ1-2; TRBD1 is a possible D gene (6 bases). V lost 1 base and J lost 0, with 9 bases in between. This CDR3 comprises 15 residues. CDR1 LGHNA and CDR2 YNFKEQ come from the germline V gene.

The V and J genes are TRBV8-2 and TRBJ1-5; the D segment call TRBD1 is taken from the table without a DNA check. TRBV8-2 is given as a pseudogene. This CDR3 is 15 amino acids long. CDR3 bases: TGTGCCAGCAGTTTGAAACCTACAGGCAATCAGCCCCAGCATTTT. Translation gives CASSLKPTGNQPQHF.

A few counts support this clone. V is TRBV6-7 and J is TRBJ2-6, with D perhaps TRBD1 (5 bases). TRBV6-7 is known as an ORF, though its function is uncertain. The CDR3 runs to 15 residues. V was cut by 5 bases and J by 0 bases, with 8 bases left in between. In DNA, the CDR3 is TGTGCCAGCAGTGAAGACAGCTCTGGGGCCAACGTCCTGACTTTC. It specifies CASSEDSSGANVLTF.

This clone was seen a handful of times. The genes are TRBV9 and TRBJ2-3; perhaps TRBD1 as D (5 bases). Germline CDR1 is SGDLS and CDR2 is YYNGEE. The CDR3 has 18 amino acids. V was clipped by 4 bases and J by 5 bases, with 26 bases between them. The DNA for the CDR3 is TGTGCCAGCAGCATAGGGGTTTCATACACCCTCTCTGAAGATACGCAGTATTTT. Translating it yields CASSIGVSYTLSEDTQYF.

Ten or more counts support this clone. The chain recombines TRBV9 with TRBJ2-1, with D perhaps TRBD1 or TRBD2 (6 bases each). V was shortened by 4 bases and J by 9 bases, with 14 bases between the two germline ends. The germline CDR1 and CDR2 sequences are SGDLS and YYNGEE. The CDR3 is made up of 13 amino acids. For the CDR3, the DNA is TGTGCCAGCAGCATCAGGCGGGACACTGAGCAGTTCTTC. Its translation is CASSIRRDTEQFF.

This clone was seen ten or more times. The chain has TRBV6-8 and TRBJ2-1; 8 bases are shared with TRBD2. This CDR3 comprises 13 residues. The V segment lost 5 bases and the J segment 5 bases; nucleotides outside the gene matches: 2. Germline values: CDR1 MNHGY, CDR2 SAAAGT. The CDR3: CASSTGGDNEQFF. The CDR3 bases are TGTGCCAGCAGTACCGGGGGGGACAATGAGCAGTTCTTC.

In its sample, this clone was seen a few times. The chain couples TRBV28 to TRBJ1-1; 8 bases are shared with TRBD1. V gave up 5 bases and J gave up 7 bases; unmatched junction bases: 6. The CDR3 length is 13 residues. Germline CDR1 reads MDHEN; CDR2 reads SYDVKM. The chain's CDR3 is CASSPGTGLEAFF. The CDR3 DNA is TGTGCCAGCAGTCCCGGGACAGGCCTTGAAGCTTTCTTT. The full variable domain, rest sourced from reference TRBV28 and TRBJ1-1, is DVKVTQSSRYLVKRTGEKVFLECVQDMDHENMFWYRQDPGLGLRLIYFSYDVKMKEKGDIPEGYSVSREKKERFSLILESASTNQTSMYLCASSPGTGLEAFFGQGTRLTVV.

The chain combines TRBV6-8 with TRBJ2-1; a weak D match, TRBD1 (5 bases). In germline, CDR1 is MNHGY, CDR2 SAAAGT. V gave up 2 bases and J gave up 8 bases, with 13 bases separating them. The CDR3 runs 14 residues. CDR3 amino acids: CASSYGAGWDEQFF. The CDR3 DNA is TGTGCCAGCAGTTACGGGGCCGGTTGGGATGAGCAGTTCTTC.